This T cell receptor beta chain was profiled in a study of blood T cell repertoires in COVID-19. Assay: immunoSEQ multiplex PCR; the TCRdb copy retains only in-frame clones and omits some. This table has 55,000 to 75,000 clones, about four fifths appearing once. Germline V gene data show CDR1 as MNHEY and CDR2 as SVGEGT. The V gene end was trimmed by 5 bases and the J gene end by 6 bases; junction bases not matched to a gene: 4. The CDR3 loop spans 14 amino acids. This clone was seen once. This sequence originates from a man in his sixties or seventies with acute or convalescent COVID-19. Material for sequencing was peripheral blood. The chain joins TRBV6-2 or TRBV6-3 to TRBJ2-3; 11 bases are shared with TRBD2. The CDR3, as DNA: TGTGCCAGCAGTCAACTAGCGGGAGCCGATACGCAGTATTTT. It translates to CASSQLAGADTQYF.